The 3 T cell receptor beta chains presented below share a single source sample, sequenced in a study of T cell changes during pregnancy in multiple sclerosis. The table came from immunoSEQ multiplex PCR; TCRdb's copy has only in-frame clones and leaves some out. Among some 95,000 clones, roughly 92% were seen once, and the ten largest hold about 2.4%. Material: peripheral blood, obtained in the first trimester of pregnancy. The source of these receptors is a female donor with multiple sclerosis, enrolled in a pregnancy study.

This chain links TRBV12-5 with TRBJ1-1; D uncertain. The CDR3 length is 12 residues. With 1 base removed from V and 10 bases from J, the gap between germline ends came to 10 bases. Germline V CDR1 and CDR2: LGHNT, FRNRAP. The CDR3 sequence is CASGLDLAGAFF. CDR3 nucleotides: TGTGCTAGTGGTTTGGACCTCGCGGGAGCTTTCTTT. Full variable domain (remainder filled in from reference TRBV12-5 and TRBJ1-1): DARVTQTPRHKVTEMGQEVTMRCQPILGHNTVFWYRQTMMQGLELLAYFRNRAPLDDSGMPKDRFSAEMPDATLATLKIQPSEPRDSAVYFCASGLDLAGAFFGQGTRLTVV.

The chain carries TRBV10-2 and TRBJ2-1, with TRBD2 matching over 8 bases. V lost 0 bases to trimming and J lost 6 bases; unmatched junction nucleotides: 16. The CDR3 totals 19 residues. Germline CDR1 reads WSHSY; CDR2 reads SAAADI. The CDR3 region has the DNA TGCGCCAGCAGTGAGTCGGGTACCTCGGGGCTAGCGGGCTTCAATGAGCAGTTCTTC. The encoded protein is CASSESGTSGLAGFNEQFF.

The J gene is TRBJ2-5, the V gene TRBV5-4; D unresolved. This CDR3 has 11 amino acids. Deletions cut 2 bases from V and 3 bases from J, with 2 bases between. Germline V gives CDR1 SGHNT, CDR2 YYREEE (reference sequence). CDR3 in DNA: TGTGCCAGCAGCTTCGAAGAGACCCAGTACTTC. Translation: CASSFEETQYF.